Listed below are T cell receptor beta chains from one sample, sequenced in a study of CD8 T cells in Susac syndrome. TCRdb reanalysed the immunoSEQ multiplex PCR reads using MiXCR and keeps one entry per CDR3 protein. Among more than 150,000 distinct CDR3 sequences listed, approximately 93% were seen once. The sequenced sample was CD8+ T cells from PBMCs. Receptor source: a human donor with multiple sclerosis. The CDR3 runs from the conserved cysteine through the conserved F or W. A D gene is named only where the DNA matches it firmly. Part of the rows lack a size; the others show once, few, many or a class for expanded clones.

D gene: TRBD2
J gene: TRBJ2-2
clone size: NA
V gene: TRBV3-1
CDR3 protein: CASSQEMGPSGSTGELFF
CDR3 DNA: TGTGCCAGCAGCCAAGAAATGGGGCCGAGCGGGAGCACCGGGGAGCTGTTTTTT

D gene: TRBD1
J gene: TRBJ1-2
clone size: NA
V gene: TRBV29-1
CDR3 protein: CSVEDQGVDYGYTF
CDR3 DNA: TGCAGCGTTGAAGATCAGGGGGTAGACTATGGCTACACCTTC

D gene: NA
J gene: TRBJ2-6
clone size: NA
V gene: TRBV4-3
CDR3 protein: CASSQAGGSGANVLTF
CDR3 DNA: TGCGCCAGCAGCCAAGCCGGAGGCTCTGGGGCCAACGTCCTGACTTTC

D gene: TRBD1
J gene: TRBJ1-1
clone size: NA
V gene: TRBV5-6
CDR3 protein: CASSRDSRLGPNTEAFF
CDR3 DNA: TGTGCCAGCAGCCGGGACAGCCGTTTGGGGCCGAACACTGAAGCTTTCTTT

D gene: NA
J gene: TRBJ1-2
clone size: NA
V gene: TRBV4-1
CDR3 protein: CASSQRVNYGYTF
CDR3 DNA: TGCGCCAGCAGCCAACGGGTGAACTATGGCTACACCTTC

D gene: TRBD1
J gene: TRBJ2-2
clone size: NA
V gene: TRBV4-3
CDR3 protein: CASSQAGQGKPGELFF
CDR3 DNA: TGCGCCAGCAGCCAAGCAGGACAGGGAAAGCCCGGGGAGCTGTTTTTT

D gene: NA
J gene: TRBJ2-7
clone size: once
V gene: TRBV29-1
CDR3 protein: CSVLGTQTYEQYF
CDR3 DNA: TGCAGCGTTCTCGGGACCCAAACTTACGAGCAGTACTTC

D gene: TRBD1
J gene: TRBJ2-5
clone size: once
V gene: TRBV6-2/TRBV6-3
CDR3 protein: CASSYRQGPRETQYF
CDR3 DNA: TGTGCCAGCAGTTACCGACAGGGGCCTAGAGAGACCCAGTACTTC

D gene: NA
J gene: TRBJ1-4
clone size: NA
V gene: TRBV30
CDR3 protein: CAWTPWGTTNEKLFF
CDR3 DNA: TGTGCCTGGACCCCTTGGGGGACGACTAATGAAAAACTGTTTTTT

D gene: TRBD1
J gene: TRBJ2-6
clone size: NA
V gene: TRBV20-1
CDR3 protein: CSARPGQTTVESNVLTF
CDR3 DNA: TGCAGTGCTAGACCGGGACAGACAACCGTAGAATCCAACGTCCTGACTTTC

D gene: TRBD1
J gene: TRBJ2-7
clone size: NA
V gene: TRBV20-1
CDR3 protein: CSARGRQGAYEQYF
CDR3 DNA: TGCAGTGCTAGGGGGAGACAGGGGGCCTACGAGCAGTACTTC

D gene: TRBD1
J gene: TRBJ1-2
clone size: NA
V gene: TRBV9
CDR3 protein: CASSGQGYAPNYGYTF
CDR3 DNA: TGTGCCAGCAGCGGACAGGGGTATGCTCCTAACTATGGCTACACCTTC

D gene: TRBD1
J gene: TRBJ2-2
clone size: NA
V gene: TRBV6-2/TRBV6-3
CDR3 protein: CASSYSSGQGLTGELFF
CDR3 DNA: TGTGCCAGCAGTTACTCGAGCGGACAGGGGTTAACCGGGGAGCTGTTTTTT

D gene: NA
J gene: TRBJ1-5
clone size: NA
V gene: TRBV19
CDR3 protein: CASKVGQGNSNQPQHF
CDR3 DNA: TGTGCCAGTAAAGTCGGTCAGGGGAATAGCAATCAGCCCCAGCATTTT

D gene: NA
J gene: TRBJ2-7
clone size: NA
V gene: TRBV4-1
CDR3 protein: CASSQGPRVPYEQYF
CDR3 DNA: TGCGCCAGCAGCCAAGGCCCCCGAGTACCCTACGAGCAGTACTTC

D gene: NA
J gene: TRBJ1-2
clone size: NA
V gene: TRBV12-3/TRBV12-4
CDR3 protein: CATGRFNYGYTF
CDR3 DNA: TGTGCCACGGGGAGGTTTAACTATGGCTACACCTTC

D gene: NA
J gene: TRBJ2-3
clone size: NA
V gene: TRBV13
CDR3 protein: CASSLGVQPGSDTQYF
CDR3 DNA: TGTGCCAGCAGCTTAGGGGTTCAGCCGGGTTCAGATACGCAGTATTTT

D gene: NA
J gene: TRBJ2-5
clone size: NA
V gene: TRBV29-1
CDR3 protein: CSAPGIQETQYF
CDR3 DNA: TGCAGCGCCCCAGGGATACAAGAGACCCAGTACTTC

D gene: NA
J gene: TRBJ2-5
clone size: NA
V gene: TRBV18
CDR3 protein: CASSPPSTRAETQYF
CDR3 DNA: TGTGCCAGCTCACCACCGAGCACCCGGGCGGAGACCCAGTACTTC

D gene: NA
J gene: TRBJ2-5
clone size: NA
V gene: TRBV19
CDR3 protein: CASSTGLIGETQYF
CDR3 DNA: TGTGCCAGTAGTACCGGACTGATCGGGGAGACCCAGTACTTC

D gene: TRBD1
J gene: TRBJ1-2
clone size: NA
V gene: TRBV27
CDR3 protein: CASSSMGTGDYTF
CDR3 DNA: TGTGCCAGCAGTTCTATGGGGACAGGGGACTACACCTTC

D gene: NA
J gene: TRBJ1-2
clone size: NA
V gene: TRBV6-1
CDR3 protein: CASSDRAHHGYTF
CDR3 DNA: TGTGCCAGCAGTGACAGGGCGCACCATGGCTACACCTTC

D gene: TRBD2
J gene: TRBJ2-1
clone size: NA
V gene: TRBV6-5
CDR3 protein: CASSYSGGANEQFF
CDR3 DNA: TGTGCCAGCAGTTATAGCGGGGGGGCGAATGAGCAGTTCTTC

D gene: TRBD1
J gene: TRBJ2-4
clone size: once
V gene: TRBV29-1
CDR3 protein: CSVILLGDSKNIQYF
CDR3 DNA: TGCAGCGTCATCCTCTTGGGGGACAGTAAAAACATTCAGTACTTC

D gene: TRBD1
J gene: TRBJ2-5
clone size: NA
V gene: TRBV3-1
CDR3 protein: CASSQRTGHETQYF
CDR3 DNA: TGTGCCAGCAGCCAGAGGACAGGGCATGAGACCCAGTACTTC

D gene: NA
J gene: TRBJ1-5
clone size: once
V gene: TRBV25-1
CDR3 protein: CASNPPGEQHSRHQPQHF
CDR3 DNA: TGTGCCAGCAATCCGCCGGGAGAACAACACAGCCGGCATCAGCCCCAGCATTTT

D gene: NA
J gene: TRBJ1-3
clone size: NA
V gene: TRBV20-1
CDR3 protein: CSAWGQPWGVSGNTIYF
CDR3 DNA: TGCAGTGCTTGGGGGCAGCCGTGGGGCGTCTCTGGAAACACCATATATTTT